The source of this T cell receptor beta chain is a study of radiotherapy plus CTLA-4 blockade in lung cancer. Only in-frame clones appear in the TCRdb table, and some are missing; sequencing was by immunoSEQ multiplex PCR. This sample has tens of thousands of clones, with roughly three quarters found just once. On this clone itself: Its matching antigen is unknown.

Overall study results and limits: Tumor-origin TCR clones grew in blood after radiotherapy plus ipilimumab.

Per germline, CDR1 GTSNPN and CDR2 SVGIG (reference sequence). Trimming removed 4 bases from V and 7 bases from J; junction bases left unmatched: 9. CDR3 size: 16 residues. The input for sequencing was peripheral blood, taken from a patient treated with radiotherapy plus ipilimumab. This sequence was found in a human donor with non-small cell lung cancer whose response to radiotherapy plus ipilimumab could not be evaluated. The chain couples TRBV30 to TRBJ2-2; 13 nucleotides align to TRBD2. The CDR3 DNA sequence: TGTGCCTGGACAGGGGGACTAGCGGGATCCGGCGGGGAGCTGTTTTTT. Amino acids: CAWTGGLAGSGGELFF. Complete variable domain (other parts from reference TRBV30 and TRBJ2-2): SQTIHQWPATLVQPVGSPLSLECTVEGTSNPNLYWYRQAAGRGLQLLFYSVGIGQISSEVPQNLSASRPQDRQFILSSKKLLLSDSGFYLCAWTGGLAGSGGELFFGEGSRLTVL.